This TCR beta chain was sequenced for a study of blood T cell repertoires in COVID-19. Across the study: Samples came from the United States, Italy and Spain, spanning acute and convalescent COVID-19. PBMCs, B-cell-depleted T cells, or T cells were the source of the cDNA or gDNA that made up the material.

Authors' analysis steps: Quantification of nucleated cells was approximated via reference gene primer amplification. Method: immunoSEQ multiplex PCR; TCRdb's copy keeps in-frame clones and lacks some. V and J calls and clone size are as listed in that table; D and trimming were resolved from the DNA. The sample records around 250,000 clones, 70% to 85% being singletons. The CDR3 has 14 amino acids. Deletions cut 2 bases from V and 2 bases from J, with 10 bases between. Germline CDR1 and CDR2: SNHLY and FYNNEI. This clone was seen only a few times. The chain employs TRBV2 and TRBJ2-7; D gene uncertain. The sequencing sample was made of peripheral blood. This TCR was sampled from a woman of 80 years or more with acute or convalescent COVID-19. The CDR3 sequence is CASSEPEYPYEQYF. DNA of the CDR3: TGTGCCAGCAGTGAACCCGAGTACCCCTACGAGCAGTACTTC.